This TCR beta chain emerged from a study of OX40 agonist ivuxolimab in advanced cancers. Looking at the study overall: Clinicians treated patients with ivuxolimab, an agonistic anti-OX40 (CD134) antibody. Dosing consisted of intravenous ivuxolimab at 0.01 to 10 mg/kg every 2 weeks.

Study outcomes and limitations: Average numbers of expanded clones were greater in CD8+ T cells than in CD4+.

As for this clone: The antigen remains unidentified.

The CDR3 length is 14 residues. With 8 bases removed from V and 1 base from J, the gap between germline ends came to 13 bases. Germline CDR1 reads LNHDA; CDR2 reads SQIVND (reference sequence). Here immunoSEQ multiplex PCR was the method, and the copy in TCRdb shows in-frame clones only, minus some. The sample lists roughly 120,000 clones; 75% to 90% were seen once. The rearrangement uses TRBV19 and TRBJ2-3; no reliable D call. Sequencing used CD4+ or CD8+ T cells sorted from blood, obtained in a trial of the OX40 agonist ivuxolimab. This TCR was recovered from an adult with an advanced solid tumor such as melanoma, head and neck, liver or kidney cancer. The DNA for the CDR3 is TGTGCCAGTGGACCAGGTAGGGGCACAGATACGCAGTATTTT. This gives the protein CASGPGRGTDTQYF.